Below are 5 T cell receptor beta chains sequenced from a single sample in a study of cytomegalovirus exposure and HLA in healthy donors. The PCR employed 60 Vbeta primers together with 13 Jbeta primers. Produced via immunoSEQ multiplex PCR; TCRdb's table is partial and in-frame only. The repertoire holds 95,000 to 150,000 clones, with over 60% as singletons. Material for sequencing was PBMCs. The source is a woman in her 40s in good health and CMV-seropositive.

The chain links TRBV19 to TRBJ1-5; D perhaps matches TRBD1 (5 bases). Trimming took 5 bases from V and 4 from J, leaving 6 bases between them. The CDR3 is made up of 12 amino acids. Germline V lookup: CDR1 LNHDA, CDR2 SQIVND (reference sequence). CDR3 bases: TGTGCCAGTAGTGCAGGGAATCAGCCCCAGCATTTT. Amino acids: CASSAGNQPQHF.

This chain connects TRBV27 to TRBJ1-6; 9 nucleotides agree with TRBD1. Germline V CDR1 and CDR2: MNHEY, SMNVEV (reference sequence). The V segment lost 4 bases and the J segment 9 bases; nucleotides outside the gene matches: 7. The CDR3 runs 15 residues. The CDR3 coding sequence is TGTGCCAGCAGTTCCCTCGGGACAGGGAGTTCACCCCTCCACTTT. It codes for CASSSLGTGSSPLHF.

V is TRBV19 and J is TRBJ1-1, with a possible D match to TRBD1 (5 bases). V gave up 7 bases and J gave up 5 bases, with 14 bases separating them. This CDR3 has 13 amino acids. Germline-derived CDR1 and CDR2 are LNHDA and SQIVND (reference sequence). The CDR3 nucleotides are TGTGCCAGTACTGCGGTAAAGGGGACTGAAGCTTTCTTT. Its translation: CASTAVKGTEAFF.

This clone was counted a few times. J is TRBJ1-5 and V is TRBV29-1; TRBD1 aligns across 7 bases. The trim removed 4 bases at V and 4 bases at J, leaving 4 bases unmatched. CDR1 and CDR2 from the germline V gene are SQVTM and ANQGSEA. The CDR3 consists of 13 residues. CDR3 nucleotides: TGCAGCGTTGGAAGGGGGCAAAATCAGCCCCAGCATTTT. It yields the protein CSVGRGQNQPQHF. The complete variable domain, with remaining parts taken from reference TRBV29-1 and TRBJ1-5, reads SAVISQKPSRDICQRGTSLTIQCQVDSQVTMMFWYRQQPGQSLTLIATANQGSEATYESGFVIDKFPISRPNLTFSTLTVSNMSPEDSSIYLCSVGRGQNQPQHFGDGTRLSIL.

A remark on this clone: The junction does not match germline at one end; this may be a read error. The V call is TRBV27, the J call TRBJ1-3; D gene unclear. The CDR3 runs to 10 residues. Germline CDR1 is MNHEY and CDR2 is SMNVEV (reference sequence). DNA for the CDR3: TGTGCCAGCAGTTTCGACTCCCTGGAGTTT. Translated: CASSFDSLEF.